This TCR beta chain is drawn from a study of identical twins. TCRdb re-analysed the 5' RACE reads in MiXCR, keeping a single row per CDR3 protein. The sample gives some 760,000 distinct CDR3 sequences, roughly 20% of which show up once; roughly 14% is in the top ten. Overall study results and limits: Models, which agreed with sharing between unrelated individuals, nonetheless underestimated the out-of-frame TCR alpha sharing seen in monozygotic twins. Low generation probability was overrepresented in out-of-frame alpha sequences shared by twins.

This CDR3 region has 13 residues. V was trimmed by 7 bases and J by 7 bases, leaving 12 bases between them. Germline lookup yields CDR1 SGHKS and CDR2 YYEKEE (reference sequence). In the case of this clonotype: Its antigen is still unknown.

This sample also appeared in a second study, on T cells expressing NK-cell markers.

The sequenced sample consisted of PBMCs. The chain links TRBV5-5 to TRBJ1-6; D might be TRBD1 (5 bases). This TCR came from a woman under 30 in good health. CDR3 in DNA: TGTGCCAGCCTGCTCGAGGGGAATTCACCCCTCCACTTT. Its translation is CASLLEGNSPLHF.